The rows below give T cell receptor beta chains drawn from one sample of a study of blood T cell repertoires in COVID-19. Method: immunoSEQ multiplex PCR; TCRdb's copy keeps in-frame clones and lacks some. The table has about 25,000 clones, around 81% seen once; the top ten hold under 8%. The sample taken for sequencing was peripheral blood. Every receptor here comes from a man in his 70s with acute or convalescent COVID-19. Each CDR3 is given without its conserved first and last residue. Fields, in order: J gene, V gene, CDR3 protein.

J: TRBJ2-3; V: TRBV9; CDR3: ASSVGGETSGPSQY
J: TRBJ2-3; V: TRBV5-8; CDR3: ASSLGSGRSDTQY
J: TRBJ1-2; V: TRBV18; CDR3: ASSPPGQGNYGYT
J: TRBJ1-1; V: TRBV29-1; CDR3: SVGTGVNTEAF
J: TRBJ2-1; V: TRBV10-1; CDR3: AGIGGGYNEQF
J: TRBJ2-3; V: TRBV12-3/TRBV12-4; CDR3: ASRLEYTDTQY
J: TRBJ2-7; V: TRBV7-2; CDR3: ASSPLTGFVHEQY
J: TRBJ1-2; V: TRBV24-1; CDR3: ATSDRGYGYT
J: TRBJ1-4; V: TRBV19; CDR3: ASSRGATNEKLF
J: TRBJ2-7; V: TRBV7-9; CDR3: ASSSSTVSYEQY
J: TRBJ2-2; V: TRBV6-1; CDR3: ASSGQRGQNTGELF
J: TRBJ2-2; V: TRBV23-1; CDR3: ASSQSKGQGEDLGGELF
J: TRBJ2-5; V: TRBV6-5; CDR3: ASSLGQGARETQY
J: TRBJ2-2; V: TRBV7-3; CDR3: ASSRDRAWTGELF
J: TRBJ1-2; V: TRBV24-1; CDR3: ATSDFTTNYGYT
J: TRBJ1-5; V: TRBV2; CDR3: ASSGHTGDQPQH
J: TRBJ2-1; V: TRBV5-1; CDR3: ASSLRSSGGENEQF
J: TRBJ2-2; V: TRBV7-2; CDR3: ASSSWDSRGTGELF
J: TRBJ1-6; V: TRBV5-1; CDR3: ASPYPGGGSPLH
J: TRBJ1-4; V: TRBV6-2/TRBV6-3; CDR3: ASSRGQAATNEKLF
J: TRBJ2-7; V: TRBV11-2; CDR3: ASSATYEQY
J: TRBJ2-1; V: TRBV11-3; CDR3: ASSLRQGANNEQF
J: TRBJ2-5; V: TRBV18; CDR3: ASSPRSRETQY
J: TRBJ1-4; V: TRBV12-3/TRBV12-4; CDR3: ASSFEDRGKLF
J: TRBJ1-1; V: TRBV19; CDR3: ASRVQGGTEAF
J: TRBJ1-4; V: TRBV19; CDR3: ASSIGPQGGDEKLF
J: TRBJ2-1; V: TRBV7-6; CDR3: ASSLALGTSVSLNEQF
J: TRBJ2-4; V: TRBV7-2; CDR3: ASSFGDRKNIQY
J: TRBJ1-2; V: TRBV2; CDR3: ASSQDRGRGYT
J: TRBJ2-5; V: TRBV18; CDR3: ASSLPGGYQETQY
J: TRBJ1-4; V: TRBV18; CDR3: ASSQTGAVTTNEKLF
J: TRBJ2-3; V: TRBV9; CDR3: ASSVGPSGRTDTQY
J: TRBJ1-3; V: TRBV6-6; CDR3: ASSYSSAGSGNTIY
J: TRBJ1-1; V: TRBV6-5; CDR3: ASSYSRGSLAF
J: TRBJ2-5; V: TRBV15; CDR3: ATSRDGAGGPGETQY
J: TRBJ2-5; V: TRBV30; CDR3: AWTQGAETQY
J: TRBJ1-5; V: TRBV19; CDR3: ASRGGASNQPQH
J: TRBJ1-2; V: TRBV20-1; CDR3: SASEQVAYGYT
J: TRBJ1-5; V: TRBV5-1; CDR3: ASSLGGQTNQPQH
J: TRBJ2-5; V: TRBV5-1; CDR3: ASSLGLAGSQETQY
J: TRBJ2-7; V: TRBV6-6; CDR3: ASSYSQAGGPLEQY
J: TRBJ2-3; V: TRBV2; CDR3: ASSDEAGGVTDTQY
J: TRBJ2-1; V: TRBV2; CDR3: ASRLNYNEQF
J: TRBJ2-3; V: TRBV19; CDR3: ASRNYRRTDTQY
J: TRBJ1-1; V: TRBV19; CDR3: ASSIQRNTEAF
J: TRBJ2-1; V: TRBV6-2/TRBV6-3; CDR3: ASSYGSVHGFYEQF
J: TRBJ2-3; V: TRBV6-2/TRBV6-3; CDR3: ASSQRRTGVPDTQY